The T cell receptor (beta chain) under discussion was sequenced for a study of vaccination and CD4 T cells after COVID-19. Study-level background: The authors gave control cultures a CEFX pool, an HIV-1 Nef pool, or no peptide.

The Oncomine TCR Beta short-read assay sequenced DNA from cultured CD4+ T cells. CD4+ T cells were cultured, and genomic DNA was extracted from them. TCRdb passed the PCR reads through MiXCR, listing each CDR3 protein once. The sample holds approximately 20,000 distinct CDR3 sequences, about three quarters seen once. Points from the study as a whole: Spike mono-reactivity marked 304 of 307 vaccine-specific clones in convalescent patients.

This clonotype was observed once. Its target is not known. The treatment was: roughly ten-day PBMC culture with coronavirus spike peptide pools or control peptides (ViraFEST assay). Negative selection yielded CD4+ T cells from day-10 cultures. This CDR3 region has 14 residues. Trimming removed 0 bases at V and 5 bases at J, with 14 bases between. Germline values: CDR1 DFQATT, CDR2 SNEGSKA (reference sequence). The chain joins TRBV20-1 to TRBJ2-7; perhaps TRBD2 as D (7 bases). The sample consisted of CD4+ T cells from blood, cultured in vitro, taken after SARS-CoV-2 vaccination. The sequence derives from a human donor who received a COVID-19 vaccine. The CDR3 sequence: CSAREGGGPHEQYF. Written as DNA, the CDR3 is TGCAGTGCTAGAGAGGGGGGGGGCCCCCACGAGCAGTACTTC.